The present T cell receptor beta chain was sequenced within a study of blood T cell repertoires in COVID-19. The repertoire was sequenced with immunoSEQ multiplex PCR; TCRdb's copy has only in-frame clones and lacks some. The data contain roughly 290,000 clones, around 90% of them seen just once; the ten biggest clones take up roughly 1.6%. The CDR3 length is 13 residues. Unmatched junction bases numbered 3, after V lost 9 bases and J lost 1 base. Residents of about two dozen US areas, aged roughly 18 to 95 years, made up the participants. Cohort allocation depended upon clinical history that participants reported.

J is TRBJ1-5 and V is TRBV12-3 or TRBV12-4; 7 positions agree with TRBD1. This receptor was taken from a young woman with acute COVID-19. Sequencing was done on a sample of PBMCs or T cells enriched from blood (not recorded which). CDR3 nucleotides: TGTGCCAGTAGGGGACAGAGCAATCAGCCCCAGCATTTT. This gives the protein CASRGQSNQPQHF.